Included here is one TCR beta chain sequence, with context. Only a few counts were recorded for this clonotype. This clone's antigen is unknown. Base qualities are not provided; no much larger clone lies one nucleotide away. These data come from a study of T cell repertoires in cytomegalovirus infection (dated by TCRdb to 2018 to 2020). The study in broad terms: Recently identified HLA-C-restricted CMV epitopes, whose presentation resists viral immunomodulation, were targeted by peptide stimulations together with well-studied HLA-B-restricted epitopes. The HLA type of each donor mattered for the analysis, because public TCR beta signatures pointed to carriage of CMV infection along with the matching HLA type.

V is pruned by 4 bases and J by 0 bases, leaving 3 bases of the junction without a gene match. CDR1 and CDR2 are drawn from the germline V gene: SGHTS, YDEGEE. Including the terminal cysteine and phenylalanine, the CDR3 comprises 16 residues. Only the CDR3 part of the read is kept: 48 bases, read in frame from the first base. The sample's treatment or condition label is to be understood as: in vitro stimulation with specific CMV peptide epitopes to enrich CMV-specific T cells. The sequencing machine was an Illumina HiSeq 1500. TCRdb reprocessing: public reads trimmed at Q25 with fastp, clones called with MiXCR, in-frame beta chains kept. Identical CDR3 proteins give one entry, which carries the most common genes and DNA. Within this sample are about 920,000 distinct CDR3 sequences, with roughly 30% of them counted one time only. The top ten hold around an eighth of the sample. General conclusions and limits of the study: In both this cohort and an independent cohort of approximately 350 donors, the cumulative frequency of public TCR beta family members distinguished carriers of CMV infection plus the relevant HLA type. In the ex vivo response, HLA-C-restricted CMV-specific TCR beta clonotypes were dominant, and in two of eight donors the single most frequent clonotype came from this HLA-C-restricted group.

The sample here was cultured CD8+ T cells from PBMCs, taken from culture after CMV antigen stimulation. Rearrangement joined TRBV5-8 to TRBJ2-2, with 10 bases aligning to TRBD1. The sequence came from a human donor in good health (CMV status not recorded). Some clones in this sample may be carry-over from other donors' samples. The base sequence is TGTGCCAGCAGCCCGGGGACAGGGGCGAACACCGGGGAGCTGTTTTTT. Its protein product is CASSPGTGANTGELFF.